This record covers a single TCR beta chain. The entry originates in a study of T cell changes during pregnancy in multiple sclerosis. TCRdb keeps only in-frame clones here, not all; method: immunoSEQ multiplex PCR. The top ten clones hold roughly 0.38% of a sample with 30,000 to 40,000 clones, about 93% of them seen once. V lost 2 bases, J lost 1 base, and 12 bases lay in between. The CDR3 has 15 amino acids. CDR1 and CDR2 (germline): MNHNS, SASEGT. V usage is TRBV6-1 and J usage is TRBJ2-7; unclear D gene. The clonotype was recovered from a female donor in good health, enrolled as a control in a pregnancy study. This material consisted of CD4+ T cells from peripheral blood mononuclear cells, taken in the third trimester of pregnancy. CDR3 region: CASSERISSSYEQYF. CDR3 nucleotide sequence: TGTGCCAGCAGTGAAAGAATATCGAGTTCCTACGAGCAGTACTTC.